This is a list of T cell receptor beta chains from one sample in a study of blood T cell repertoires in COVID-19. The repertoire was sequenced with immunoSEQ multiplex PCR; TCRdb's copy has only in-frame clones and lacks some. In the table there are fewer than 300,000 clones, more than 85% of which are singletons. The specimen was peripheral blood. These receptors originate from a woman aged 25 to 45 with COVID-19, enrolled during active disease. The CDR3 runs from the conserved cysteine through the conserved F or W. Each record gives: CDR3 length, clone size, V gene, J gene, D gene, CDR3 DNA, CDR3 protein. A D gene is named only where the DNA matches it firmly. Expanded clones get a size class; other rows say once, few or many, or leave the size out.

cdr3_length: 17; clone_size: NA; v_call: TRBV3-1/TRBV3-2; j_call: TRBJ1-5; d_call: TRBD1; cdr3_nt: TGTGCCAGCAGCCAAGATCCGGCAGGGGGCTCCGGGCAGCCCCAGCATTTT; cdr3_aa: CASSQDPAGGSGQPQHF
cdr3_length: 12; clone_size: NA; v_call: TRBV9; j_call: TRBJ2-1; d_call: NA; cdr3_nt: TGTGCCAGCAGGGGACAAAACAATGAGCAGTTCTTC; cdr3_aa: CASRGQNNEQFF
cdr3_length: 15; clone_size: NA; v_call: TRBV5-1; j_call: TRBJ2-3; d_call: NA; cdr3_nt: TGCGCCAGCAGCGTTGGATTGGGGGAGGCAGATACGCAGTATTTT; cdr3_aa: CASSVGLGEADTQYF
cdr3_length: 15; clone_size: NA; v_call: TRBV18; j_call: TRBJ2-7; d_call: NA; cdr3_nt: TGTGCCAGCTCAAGGAGGGAGTATGGCTCCTACGAGCAGTACTTC; cdr3_aa: CASSRREYGSYEQYF
cdr3_length: 14; clone_size: few; v_call: TRBV28; j_call: TRBJ1-6; d_call: NA; cdr3_nt: TGTGCCAGCAGTTTGAACACCTATAATTCACCCCTCCACTTT; cdr3_aa: CASSLNTYNSPLHF
cdr3_length: 18; clone_size: NA; v_call: TRBV19; j_call: TRBJ2-1; d_call: TRBD2; cdr3_nt: TGTGCCAGTAGTATAGGCGGACTAGCGGGGGGAACATACAATGAGCAGTTCTTC; cdr3_aa: CASSIGGLAGGTYNEQFF
cdr3_length: 14; clone_size: NA; v_call: TRBV27; j_call: TRBJ1-2; d_call: NA; cdr3_nt: TGTGCCAGCAGCTCATGGGGGGGGTATTCTGGCTACACCTTC; cdr3_aa: CASSSWGGYSGYTF
cdr3_length: 13; clone_size: NA; v_call: TRBV3-1/TRBV3-2; j_call: TRBJ1-1; d_call: NA; cdr3_nt: TGTGCCAGCAGCCAGTATGTGAACACTGAAGCTTTCTTT; cdr3_aa: CASSQYVNTEAFF
cdr3_length: 14; clone_size: NA; v_call: TRBV10-3; j_call: TRBJ2-3; d_call: NA; cdr3_nt: TGTGCCATCAGTGGAGTGCCCCCCTCTAGCGCGTGGTATTTT; cdr3_aa: CAISGVPPSSAWYF
cdr3_length: 15; clone_size: NA; v_call: TRBV18; j_call: TRBJ1-2; d_call: TRBD1; cdr3_nt: TGTGCCAGCTCACCAAGGCAGGACAGGGGCTATGGCTACACCTTC; cdr3_aa: CASSPRQDRGYGYTF
cdr3_length: 15; clone_size: few; v_call: TRBV10-3; j_call: TRBJ2-5; d_call: TRBD2; cdr3_nt: TGTGCCATCAGTGAGGCGGGAGGGAACGGAGAGACCCAGTACTTC; cdr3_aa: CAISEAGGNGETQYF
cdr3_length: 15; clone_size: NA; v_call: TRBV28; j_call: TRBJ1-5; d_call: NA; cdr3_nt: TGTGCCAGCCTCGGGGGGGGAATCAGCAATCAGCCCCAGCATTTT; cdr3_aa: CASLGGGISNQPQHF
cdr3_length: 15; clone_size: NA; v_call: TRBV4-1; j_call: TRBJ1-2; d_call: NA; cdr3_nt: TGCGCCAGCAGCCAAGCGGACACAGCTAACTATGGCTACACCTTC; cdr3_aa: CASSQADTANYGYTF
cdr3_length: 17; clone_size: NA; v_call: TRBV10-3; j_call: TRBJ2-5; d_call: NA; cdr3_nt: TGTGCCATCAGTGAGCTACGCGCAGCAGGTTCCCAAGAGACCCAGTACTTC; cdr3_aa: CAISELRAAGSQETQYF